This T cell receptor beta chain is from a study of blood T cell repertoires in COVID-19 (TCRdb year 2020). Some background on the complete study: Samples covering the acute and convalescent phases of COVID-19 were provided by collaborators in the United States, Italy and Spain. The prospective study material was composed of cDNA or gDNA derived from T cells, B-cell-depleted T cells, or PBMCs. Deeply sampled blood TCRbeta repertoires from subjects exposed to, actively infected with, or recovered from COVID-19 were included in the dataset. The repertoires were made available in a free public database intended to serve as a resource for research on the immune response to SARS-CoV-2. The samples were drawn from two sources: the first 160 participants of the ongoing ImmuneRACE study, and 1,200 or so subjects contributed by 6 global collaborators. Sample metadata almost always included a de-identified subject ID, COVID-19 status, age in years and sex. HLA class I and class II types, where available, came from metadata supplied by the sample provider rather than from assay-based typing.

For this clone: The antigen this receptor binds is unknown. No qualities accompany the bases; no much larger clone lies one base away.

The CDR3 has 13 amino acids, counting the end cysteine and phenylalanine. Of the read, only the CDR3 DNA is kept; its 39 bases are in frame from base 1. The CDR1 and CDR2 encoded by the germline V gene are SGHTA and FQGNSA. V is reduced by 3 bases and J by 10 bases, leaving a spacing of 13 bases between them. What the authors observed across the whole study: How much clinical and demographic metadata was included differed by source and by participant, and the metadata was provided uncurated.

TCRbeta CDR3 regions were amplified from genomic DNA using the immunoSEQ Assay, a bias-controlled multiplex PCR. The published analysis was carried out like this. Nucleated cell counts per sample were estimated from amplification of reference gene primers within the assay. Sequence reads were collapsed and filtered to measure the absolute abundance of every unique TCRbeta CDR3 rearrangement. For each sample, productive Simpson clonality was calculated as the square root of Simpson's diversity index over productive rearrangements. Entries here come from immuneACCESS through TCRdb and include only in-frame sequences with V and J called. Some clones fail to appear in such tables; in the studies checked, an unresolved V gene covers under half of the shortfall, and the cause of the remainder is unknown. From that table come the V and J calls and clone size; the DNA was used to work out D and trimming. The sample contains some 76,000 clones, over 75% of them found a single time. Around 9.9% of the sample is held by the ten biggest clonotypes.

Each collaborating institution followed its own protocols to collect whole blood in K2EDTA tubes. For TCRbeta analysis, collaborators shipped samples in one of three forms: frozen whole blood, isolated PBMCs, or DNA extracted from either of those sample types. Specimen: peripheral blood. Recombination connected TRBV7-2 to TRBJ2-1; the best D guess is TRBD2, with 6 bases matching. The TCR comes from a woman in her late teens or twenties with acute or convalescent COVID-19. The base sequence is TGTGCCAGCAGCTTGGGGGTAGGAGGGGAGCAGTTCTTC. Its protein is CASSLGVGGEQFF. The CDR3 plus the reference TRBV7-2 and TRBJ2-1 genes for the other parts give the full variable domain: GAGVSQSPSNKVTEKGKDVELRCDPISGHTALYWYRQSLGQGLEFLIYFQGNSAPDKSGLPSDRFSAERTGGSVSTLTIQRTQQEDSAVYLCASSLGVGGEQFFGPGTRLTVL.